The rows below give T cell receptor beta chains drawn from one sample of a study of blood T cell repertoires in COVID-19. Profiled with immunoSEQ multiplex PCR; TCRdb holds only in-frame clones, not every one. The top ten clones hold over 10% of a sample with approximately 400,000 clones, 88% of them seen once. Material for sequencing was peripheral blood. The receptors shown here come from a woman aged 45-65 years with COVID-19, enrolled during active disease. The CDR3 runs from the conserved cysteine through the conserved F or W. D genes are given only for firm matches. The size entry is marked missing in some rows and otherwise reads once, few, many or a size class.

13	TRBV27	TRBJ1-5	.	few	TGTGCCAGCAGTTTTAGTGCGGATCAGCCCCAGCATTTT	CASSFSADQPQHF
12	TRBV9	TRBJ2-3	.	once	TGTGCCAGCAGCGTAGAGCCAGATACGCAGTATTTT	CASSVEPDTQYF
15	TRBV11-1	TRBJ1-6	.	.	TGTGCCAGCAGCTTAAATCCAGGGCCTCGATCACCCCTCCACTTT	CASSLNPGPRSPLHF
17	TRBV5-1	TRBJ1-1	TRBD1	.	TGCGCCAGCAGCTTACCCGGACAGGAGACGGTGAACACTGAAGCTTTCTTT	CASSLPGQETVNTEAFF
13	TRBV11-1	TRBJ1-1	.	.	TGTGCCAGCAGCTTAGAGGGGCACACTGAAGCTTTCTTT	CASSLEGHTEAFF
11	TRBV3-1/TRBV3-2	TRBJ2-7	.	.	TGTGCCAGCAGCCAAGATAACGAGCAGTACTTC	CASSQDNEQYF
14	TRBV19	TRBJ1-5	.	.	TGTGCCAGTAGTACCCATCCAGGGGATCAGCCCCAGCATTTT	CASSTHPGDQPQHF
15	TRBV9	TRBJ1-6	.	.	TGTGCCAGCAGACCATCACCGGGGGGCAATTCACCCCTCCACTTT	CASRPSPGGNSPLHF
14	TRBV4-1	TRBJ1-5	.	.	TGCGCCAGCAGCCAAATAACAGGAGATCAGCCCCAGCATTTT	CASSQITGDQPQHF
14	TRBV3-1/TRBV3-2	TRBJ2-7	.	once	TGTGCCAGCAGCCAAGGTCGGGACATCTACGAGCAGTACTTC	CASSQGRDIYEQYF
12	TRBV11-3	TRBJ2-2	.	.	TGTGCCAGCAGCACTGGGCCCGGGGAGCTGTTTTTT	CASSTGPGELFF
20	TRBV4-1	TRBJ2-7	TRBD1	.	TGCGCCAGCAGCCAGCGACAGGGGGCGCTTACCGGCGAGCTAGGGTACGAGCAGTACTTC	CASSQRQGALTGELGYEQYF
14	TRBV28	TRBJ1-1	TRBD1	few	TGTGCCAGCAGTTTGGGACAGGGGAACACTGAAGCTTTCTTT	CASSLGQGNTEAFF
14	TRBV11-1	TRBJ2-2	.	few	TGTGCCAGCAGCTTAGCGGCAGGGTACGGGGAGCTGTTTTTT	CASSLAAGYGELFF
15	TRBV4-2	TRBJ1-1	TRBD1	.	TGTGCCAGCAGCGACCGACAGGGGGCATATACTGAAGCTTTCTTT	CASSDRQGAYTEAFF
14	TRBV27	TRBJ2-2	.	.	TGTGCCAGCAGTTTACAGGGGATCGCCGGGGAGCTGTTTTTT	CASSLQGIAGELFF
13	TRBV7-9	TRBJ1-2	TRBD1	.	TGTGCCAGCAGCTACAGGGGAAGCTATGGCTACACCTTC	CASSYRGSYGYTF
15	TRBV6-5	TRBJ1-4	TRBD1	.	TGTGCCAGCAGATCGTCCGGGACAGGGGAGCAAAAACTGTTTTTT	CASRSSGTGEQKLFF
12	TRBV6-1	TRBJ2-1	.	.	TGTGCCAGCAGTGATACCTACAATGAGCAGTTCTTC	CASSDTYNEQFF
16	TRBV6-5	TRBJ2-1	.	.	TGTGCCAGCAGTTACTCGGGGCTCCCCTCCTACAATGAGCAGTTCTTC	CASSYSGLPSYNEQFF
13	TRBV27	TRBJ2-5	.	.	TGTGCCAGCAAGGCAGGGGATCAAGAGACCCAGTACTTC	CASKAGDQETQYF
16	TRBV3-1/TRBV3-2	TRBJ2-2	TRBD2	.	TGTGCCAGCAGCCAAGGGCAGCGGGGGGGTCTCGAGGAGCTGTTTTTT	CASSQGQRGGLEELFF
15	TRBV5-1	TRBJ2-2	.	.	TGCGCCAGCAGCTTGGACAGGGCGAACACCGGGGAGCTGTTTTTT	CASSLDRANTGELFF
13	TRBV6-4	TRBJ2-2	.	.	TGTGCCAGCAGCCACGAGAGGACCGGGGAGCTGTTTTTT	CASSHERTGELFF
15	TRBV7-9	TRBJ2-7	TRBD1	once	TGTGCCAGCAGCTCCCTCCGGGACAGACTCTACGAGCAGTACTTC	CASSSLRDRLYEQYF
17	TRBV15	TRBJ1-4	.	.	TGTGCCACCAGCAGATCCCCCCGAGCAGGGTCTAATGAAAAACTGTTTTTT	CATSRSPRAGSNEKLFF
13	TRBV27	TRBJ1-2	.	few	TGTGCCAGCAGCCTAGGACAGCCCTATGGCTACACCTTC	CASSLGQPYGYTF
12	TRBV12-3/TRBV12-4	TRBJ2-1	TRBD1	.	TGTGCCAGCAGTGGACAGGGGGGTGAGCAGTTCTTC	CASSGQGGEQFF
13	TRBV6-5	TRBJ1-1	.	.	TGTGCCAGCAGGAAAGGGGGGAACACTGAAGCTTTCTTT	CASRKGGNTEAFF